This TCR beta chain emerged from a study of T cell responses to AZD1222 COVID-19 vaccine. This CDR3 has 14 residues. The V end lost 6 bases, the J end lost 6 bases, and 16 bases lay between the germline ends. Germline V CDR1 and CDR2: SGHNT, YYREEE (reference sequence). Clones were sequenced by immunoSEQ multiplex PCR, and TCRdb holds only the in-frame ones, with some missing. The repertoire holds some 150,000 clones, with about 82% as singletons. This clonotype originated in an adult who received the AZD1222 COVID-19 vaccine. The material was peripheral blood, obtained 28 days after the second AZD1222 dose. V gene TRBV5-4 combines with J gene TRBJ2-1; no definite D call. The CDR3 DNA sequence: TGTGCCAGCACAAGGGCCGTCGGCGGCAATGAGCAGTTCTTC. Its translation: CASTRAVGGNEQFF.